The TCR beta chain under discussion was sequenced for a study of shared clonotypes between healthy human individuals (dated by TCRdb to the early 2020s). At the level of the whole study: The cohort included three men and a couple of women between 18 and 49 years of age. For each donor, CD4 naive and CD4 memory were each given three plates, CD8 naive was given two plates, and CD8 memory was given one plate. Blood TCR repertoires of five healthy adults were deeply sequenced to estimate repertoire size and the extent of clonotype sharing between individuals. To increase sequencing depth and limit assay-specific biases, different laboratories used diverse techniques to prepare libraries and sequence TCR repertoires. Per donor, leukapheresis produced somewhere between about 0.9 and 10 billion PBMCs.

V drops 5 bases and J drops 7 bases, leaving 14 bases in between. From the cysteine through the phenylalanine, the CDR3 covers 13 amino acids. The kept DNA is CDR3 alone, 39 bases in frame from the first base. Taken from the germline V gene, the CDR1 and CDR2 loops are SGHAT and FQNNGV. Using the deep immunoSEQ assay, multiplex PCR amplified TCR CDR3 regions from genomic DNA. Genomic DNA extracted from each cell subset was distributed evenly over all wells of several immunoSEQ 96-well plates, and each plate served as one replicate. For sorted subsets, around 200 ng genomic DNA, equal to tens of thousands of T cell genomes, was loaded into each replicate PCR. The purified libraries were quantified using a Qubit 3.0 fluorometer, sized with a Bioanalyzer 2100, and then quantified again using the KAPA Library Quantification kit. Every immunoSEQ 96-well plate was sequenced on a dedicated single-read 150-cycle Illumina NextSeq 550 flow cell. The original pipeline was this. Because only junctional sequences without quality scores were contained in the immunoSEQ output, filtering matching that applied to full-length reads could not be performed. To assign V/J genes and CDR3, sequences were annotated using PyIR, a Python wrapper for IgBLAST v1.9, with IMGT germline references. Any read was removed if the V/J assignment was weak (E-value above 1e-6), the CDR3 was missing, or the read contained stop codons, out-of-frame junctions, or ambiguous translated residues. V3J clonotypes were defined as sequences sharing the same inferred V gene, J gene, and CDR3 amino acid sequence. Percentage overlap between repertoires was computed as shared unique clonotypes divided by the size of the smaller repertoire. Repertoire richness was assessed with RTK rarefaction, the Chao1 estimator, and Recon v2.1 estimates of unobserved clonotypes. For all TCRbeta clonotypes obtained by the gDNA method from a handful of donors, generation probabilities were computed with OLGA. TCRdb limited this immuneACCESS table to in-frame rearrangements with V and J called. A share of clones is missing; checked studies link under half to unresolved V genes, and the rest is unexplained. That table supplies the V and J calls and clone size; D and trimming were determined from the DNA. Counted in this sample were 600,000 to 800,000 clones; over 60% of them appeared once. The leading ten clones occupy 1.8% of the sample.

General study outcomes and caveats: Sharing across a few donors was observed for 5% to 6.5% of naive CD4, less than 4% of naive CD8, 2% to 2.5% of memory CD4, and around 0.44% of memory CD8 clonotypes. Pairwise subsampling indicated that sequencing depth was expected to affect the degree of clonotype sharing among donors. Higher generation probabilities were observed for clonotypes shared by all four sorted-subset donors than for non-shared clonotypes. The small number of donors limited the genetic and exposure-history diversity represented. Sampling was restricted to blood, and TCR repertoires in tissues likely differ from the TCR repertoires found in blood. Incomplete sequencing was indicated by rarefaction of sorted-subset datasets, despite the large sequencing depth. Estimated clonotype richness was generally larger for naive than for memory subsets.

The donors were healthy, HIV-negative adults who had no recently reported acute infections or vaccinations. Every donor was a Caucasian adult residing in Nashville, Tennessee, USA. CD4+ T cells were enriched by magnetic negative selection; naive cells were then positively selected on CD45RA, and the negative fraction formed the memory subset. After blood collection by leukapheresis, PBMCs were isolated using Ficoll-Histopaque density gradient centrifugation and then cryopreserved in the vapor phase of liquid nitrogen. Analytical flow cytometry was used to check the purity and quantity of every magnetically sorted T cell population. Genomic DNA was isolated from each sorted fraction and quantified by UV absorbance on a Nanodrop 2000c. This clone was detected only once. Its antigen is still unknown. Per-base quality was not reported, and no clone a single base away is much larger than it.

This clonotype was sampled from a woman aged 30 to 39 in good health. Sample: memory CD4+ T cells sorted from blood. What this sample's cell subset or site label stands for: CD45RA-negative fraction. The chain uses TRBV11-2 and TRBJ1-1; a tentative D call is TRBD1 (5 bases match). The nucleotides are TGTGCCAGCAGCCCACGACAGTGGGATGAAGCTTTCTTT. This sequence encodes CASSPRQWDEAFF.